This T cell receptor beta chain derives from a study of cytomegalovirus exposure and HLA in healthy donors. Study-level findings and limits: The CMV antigen specificity of a few CMV-associated chains was confirmed through in vitro analysis. Subsequent analysis showed first-cohort TCR clusters tending to co-occur in 120 validation repertoires.

Germline CDR1 is LNHNV and CDR2 is YYDKDF (reference sequence). CDR3 size: 16 residues. The V and J ends lost 1 base and 2 bases, in that order; junction bases with no gene match: 5. This table comes from immunoSEQ multiplex PCR, and its TCRdb copy is limited to in-frame clones, with some not included. The sample lists around 70,000 clones; roughly 94% were seen once. With respect to this clone: The antigen remains undetermined.

The sequenced sample consisted of PBMCs. The chain recombines TRBV15 with TRBJ2-5; 9 bases are shared with TRBD1. The sequence was collected from a woman aged 18-29 years in good health and CMV-seropositive. DNA of the CDR3: TGTGCCACCAGCAGAGCGGGACAGGGATGGCAAGAGACCCAGTACTTC. It yields the protein CATSRAGQGWQETQYF. The variable domain in full, with the rest retrieved from reference TRBV15 and TRBJ2-5, is DAMVIQNPRYQVTQFGKPVTLSCSQTLNHNVMYWYQQKSSQAPKLLFHYYDKDFNNEADTPDNFQSRRPNTSFCFLDIRSPGLGDTAMYLCATSRAGQGWQETQYFGPGTRLLVL.